Below, 19 T cell receptor beta chains from the same sample are listed, as sequenced in a study of post-analysis software for immune sequencing data. General study results and limits: Included in a set of about five TRBV segments more frequent in patients than controls were TRBV5-6, TRBV5-1 and TRBV20-1.

Their antigen targets remain unknown. Prepared TCR beta cDNA libraries contained unique molecular identifiers. From the PCR reads, TCRdb called clonotypes with MiXCR, one entry per CDR3 protein. This table has 180,000 or so distinct CDR3 sequences, 29% appearing once. The sample was blood. The receptors originated from a girl aged 2-17 years with multiple sclerosis.

As for this clonotype: A read error may explain this, as a much larger clone is one base away. The chain joins TRBV7-8 to TRBJ2-7; D may be TRBD1 (6 bases). Trimming removed 8 bases from V and 0 bases from J, with 14 bases in between. Germline V gene data show CDR1 as SGHVS and CDR2 as FQNEAQ. This CDR3 spans 14 amino acids. CDR3 in amino acids: CASGYDRHSYEQYF. Here the CDR3 DNA reads TGTGCCAGCGGCTATGACAGGCACTCCTACGAGCAGTACTTC.

This clonotype was found once. This chain joins TRBV4-1 and TRBJ1-2, with D possibly TRBD1 on 6 matching bases. The CDR3 is made up of 15 amino acids. Germline V gives CDR1 MGHRA, CDR2 YSYEKL. Trimming took 0 bases from V and 6 from J, leaving 14 bases between them. The CDR3 sequence: CASSQDSQGRNGYTF. CDR3 coding DNA: TGCGCCAGCAGCCAAGACTCACAGGGTCGGAATGGCTACACCTTC.

The rearrangement links TRBV6-6 to TRBJ2-2; D remains ambiguous. The CDR3 sequence is 15 residues long. V was shortened by 2 bases and J by 2 bases, with 9 bases between the two germline ends. Germline V gene lookup returns CDR1 MNHNY and CDR2 SVGAGI (reference sequence). This chain's CDR3 is CASSYENLNTGELFF. In DNA, the CDR3 is TGTGCCAGCAGTTACGAAAATTTAAACACCGGGGAGCTGTTTTTT.

The sample holds many counts of this clonotype. V gene TRBV6-5 combines with J gene TRBJ2-7, with D unclear. V was trimmed by 2 bases and J by 0 bases, leaving 8 bases between them. Germline CDR1 reads MNHEY; CDR2 reads SVGAGI. The CDR3 extends over 14 amino acids. CDR3 protein: CASSYRASSYEQYF. For the CDR3, the DNA is TGTGCCAGCAGTTACAGGGCAAGCTCCTACGAGCAGTACTTC.

The table lists this clonotype with a count of one. The CDR3 ends on some other residue instead of the conserved phenylalanine or tryptophan, so this is likely a read error. The chain combines TRBV5-1 with TRBJ1-1, with 8 positions matching TRBD1. This CDR3 is 15 amino acids long. Germline CDR1 and CDR2: SGHRS and YFSETQ. The V segment lost 3 bases and the J segment 6 bases; nucleotides outside the gene matches: 10. DNA of the CDR3: TGCGCCAGCAGCTGGGGGACAGGCCGAACGGCTGAAGCTTTCCTT. It codes for CASSWGTGRTAEAFL.

This clonotype has just a few counts. This CDR3 is CSAPGAGGYEQFF. The CDR3 DNA sequence: TGCAGTGCACCAGGAGCGGGGGGTTATGAGCAGTTCTTC. The chain combines TRBV20-1 with TRBJ2-1; 9 positions agree with TRBD2. Germline loops: CDR1 DFQATT, CDR2 SNEGSKA (reference sequence). The V and J ends lost 6 bases and 8 bases, in that order; junction bases with no gene match: 8. CDR3 length: 13 residues.

This clonotype has just a few counts. A read error may produce the germline difference seen at one junction end. The chain carries TRBV5-1 and TRBJ2-1; 10 bases are a match to TRBD2. The CDR3 runs 18 residues. CDR1 is SGHRS and CDR2 is YFSETQ in the germline V gene. The CDR3 DNA reads as TGCGCCAGCACCTTCGCCTTACTTAGCGGGAGGACCGGCAATGATCAGTTCTTC. It encodes CASTFALLSGRTGNDQFF. Combining the CDR3 with reference TRBV5-1 and TRBJ2-1 gives the whole variable domain KAGVTQTPRYLIKTRGQQVTLSCSPISGHRSVSWYQQTPGQGLQFLFEYFSETQRNKGNFPGRFSGRQFSNSRSEMNVSTLELGDSALYLCASTFALLSGRTGNDQFFGPGTRLTVL.

The chain combines TRBV20-1 with TRBJ2-3; 13 positions agree with TRBD2. Germline V gene data show CDR1 as DFQATT and CDR2 as SNEGSKA (reference sequence). The CDR3 consists of 17 residues. The V and J ends lost 6 bases and 6 bases, in that order; junction bases with no gene match: 15. The chain's CDR3 is CSASGGLAGPWGDTQYF. CDR3 DNA: TGCAGTGCCTCAGGGGGACTAGCGGGGCCCTGGGGGGATACGCAGTATTTT.

To note about this clonotype: A read error is possible here, since a much larger clone lies one base away. The J gene is TRBJ2-4, the V gene TRBV28; D perhaps matches TRBD2 (5 bases). TRBJ2-7 matches the DNA end more closely, so the J call is doubtful. Germline lookup yields CDR1 MDHEN and CDR2 SYDVKM. The length of the CDR3 is 14 residues. DNA of the CDR3: TGTGCCAGCAGGTCCGGGAAAACTTCCTACGAGCAGTACTTC. This gives the protein CASRSGKTSYEQYF.

The rearrangement links TRBV5-1 to TRBJ2-1; D call uncertain. Deletions cut 2 bases from V and 13 bases from J, with 10 bases between. Germline CDR1 is SGHRS and CDR2 is YFSETQ. The CDR3 spans 11 residues. The CDR3 DNA is TGCGCCAGCAGCTTAGAGGAGACCCAGTTCTTC. Residues: CASSLEETQFF.

The chain recombines TRBV5-1 with TRBJ2-1; 10 positions agree with TRBD2. Germline assignment: CDR1 SGHRS and CDR2 YFSETQ. The CDR3 extends over 16 amino acids. The junction had 10 bases not matched to a gene; V was cut back by 0 bases and J by 10 bases. The CDR3 sequence: CASSLGLAGVSGEQFF. In DNA, the CDR3 is TGCGCCAGCAGCTTGGGTCTAGCGGGAGTCTCGGGCGAGCAGTTCTTC.

This clonotype has at least ten counts. This sequence joins TRBV5-1 and TRBJ2-1; D is uncertain. Germline CDR1 is SGHRS and CDR2 is YFSETQ. This CDR3 comprises 13 residues. V was trimmed by 0 bases and J by 7 bases, leaving 8 bases between them. The CDR3 nucleotides read TGCGCCAGCAGCTTGGGCCGGCGGAATGAGCAGTTCTTC. Translation gives CASSLGRRNEQFF.

The V gene is TRBV20-1, the J gene TRBJ2-3; D might be TRBD2 (6 bases). The CDR3 is 15 residues long. V was pared by 3 bases and J by 2 bases, with 15 bases between. Germline V CDR1 and CDR2: DFQATT, SNEGSKA (reference sequence). For the CDR3, the DNA is TGCAGTGCTAGTATGGCTAGCGCGAACACAGATACGCAGTATTTT. It yields the protein CSASMASANTDTQYF.

There are many counts of this clonotype. The chain joins TRBV29-1 to TRBJ2-1, with D possibly being TRBD1 or TRBD2 (5 bases each). The CDR3 has 12 residues. Germline CDR1 reads SQVTM; CDR2 reads ANQGSEA. The germline V and J ends were trimmed by 3 bases and 8 bases, with 11 bases remaining between them. The CDR3 DNA sequence: TGCAGCGTTGATACAGGACTGGATGAGCAGTTCTTC. It is translated as CSVDTGLDEQFF.

This clonotype was seen ten or more times. The chain recombines TRBV28 with TRBJ2-5, with D maybe TRBD1 (5 bases). Germline V lookup: CDR1 MDHEN, CDR2 SYDVKM. The CDR3 length is 14 residues. The germline V and J ends were trimmed by 3 bases and 5 bases, with 13 bases remaining between them. The CDR3 loop is CASSFDVAGETQYF. DNA of the CDR3: TGTGCCAGCAGTTTTGACGTCGCAGGGGAGACCCAGTACTTC.

Turning to this clonotype: A much larger clone lies one base from this, so it may be a read error. This sequence joins TRBV20-1 and TRBJ2-1, with 8 bases lining up with TRBD2. The J call may be incorrect, as the DNA end agrees better with TRBJ2-7. This CDR3 contains 13 residues. The germline V gene has CDR1 DFQATT and CDR2 SNEGSKA (reference sequence). The CDR3 sequence: CSVRTSTYNEQYF. The CDR3 DNA sequence: TGCAGTGTTAGGACTAGCACCTACAATGAGCAGTACTTC.

The chain has TRBV3-1 and TRBJ1-5, with D maybe TRBD1 (5 bases). CDR1 and CDR2 from the germline V gene are LGHDT and YNNKEL (reference sequence). V was clipped by 4 bases and J by 2 bases, with 15 bases between them. The CDR3 contains 16 residues. The CDR3 nucleotides read TGTGCCAGCAGCCCGGGTCAGGGTACGGGCAATCAGCCCCAGCATTTT. This sequence encodes CASSPGQGTGNQPQHF.

The chain recombines TRBV12-3 or TRBV12-4 with TRBJ2-7, with 8 bases that match TRBD1. Trimming took 11 bases from V and 6 from J; bases not matched to a gene: 12. The CDR3 loop spans 13 amino acids. CDR3 protein: CAVTRTGQPEQYF. In DNA form, the CDR3 reads TGTGCCGTAACCCGGACAGGGCAGCCCGAGCAGTACTTC.

At least ten counts were recorded for this clonotype. V gene TRBV20-1 combines with J gene TRBJ2-7, with 9 bases lining up with TRBD1. Germline V gene data show CDR1 as DFQATT and CDR2 as SNEGSKA (reference sequence). The ends lost 4 bases at V and 5 bases at J; junction bases unmatched: 12. The CDR3 contains 15 residues. The CDR3: CSATGLGTGYHEQYF. DNA of the CDR3: TGCAGTGCTACCGGACTGGGGACAGGGTACCACGAGCAGTACTTC.